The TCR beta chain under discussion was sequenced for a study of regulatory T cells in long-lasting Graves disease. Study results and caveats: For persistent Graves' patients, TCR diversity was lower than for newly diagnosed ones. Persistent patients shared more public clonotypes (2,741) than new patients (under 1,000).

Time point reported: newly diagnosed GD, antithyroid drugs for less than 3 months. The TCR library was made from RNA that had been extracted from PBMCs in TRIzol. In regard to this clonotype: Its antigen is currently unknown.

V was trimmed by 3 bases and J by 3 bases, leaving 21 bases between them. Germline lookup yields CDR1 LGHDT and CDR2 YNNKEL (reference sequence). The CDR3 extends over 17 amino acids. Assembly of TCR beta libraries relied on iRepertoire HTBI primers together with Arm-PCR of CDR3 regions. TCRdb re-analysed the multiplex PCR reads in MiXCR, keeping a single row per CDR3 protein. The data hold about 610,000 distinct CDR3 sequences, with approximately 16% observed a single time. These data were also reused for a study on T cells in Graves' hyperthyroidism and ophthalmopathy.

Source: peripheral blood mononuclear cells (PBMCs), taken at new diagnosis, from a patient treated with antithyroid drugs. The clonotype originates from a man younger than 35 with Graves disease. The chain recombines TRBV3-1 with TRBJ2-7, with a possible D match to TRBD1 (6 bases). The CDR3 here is CASSHPLTTGNYYEQYF. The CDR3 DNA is TGTGCCAGCAGCCACCCCCTTACGACAGGCAACTACTACGAGCAGTACTTC.